Below are 19 T cell receptor beta chains sequenced from a single sample in a study of cytomegalovirus exposure and HLA in healthy donors. 60 Vbeta and 13 Jbeta primers were used in PCR. Sequenced by immunoSEQ multiplex PCR; TCRdb stores in-frame clones only, minus some. This table has 55,000 to 90,000 clones, roughly 79% appearing once. The sequenced sample was PBMCs. These receptors all stem from a man between 50 and 59 years old in good health and CMV-seronegative.

The chain couples TRBV19 to TRBJ1-6; 9 nucleotides match TRBD1. The CDR3 loop spans 15 amino acids. Germline CDR1 reads LNHDA; CDR2 reads SQIVND (reference sequence). Losses at the gene ends were 5 bases for V and 7 bases for J; bases not matched to a gene: 6. The CDR3 sequence: CASSVRTGENSPLHF. The CDR3 coding sequence is TGTGCCAGTAGTGTACGGACAGGGGAGAATTCACCCCTCCACTTT.

This clone was picked up a small number of times. The V and J genes are TRBV5-4 and TRBJ1-1; TRBD1 aligns across 10 bases. The ends lost 4 bases at V and 3 bases at J; junction bases unmatched: 6. The CDR3 consists of 15 residues. CDR1 is SGHNT, CDR2 YYREEE, per germline (reference sequence). DNA for the CDR3: TGTGCCAGCAGCATCCCGACAGGGGGCTACACTGAAGCTTTCTTT. Translating gives CASSIPTGGYTEAFF.

The chain links TRBV28 to TRBJ1-2, with TRBD1 matching over 9 bases. The CDR3 sequence is 14 residues long. Germline values: CDR1 MDHEN, CDR2 SYDVKM. Trimming removed 4 bases from V and 8 bases from J; junction bases left unmatched: 8. The CDR3 DNA is TGTGCCAGCAGTTCGGCACAGGGGGCGAAGGGCTACACCTTC. This gives the protein CASSSAQGAKGYTF.

The V and J genes are TRBV5-6 and TRBJ1-2, with unresolved D. The CDR3 covers 13 residues. CDR1 and CDR2 from the germline V gene are SGHDT and YYEEEE. The germline V and J ends were trimmed by 0 bases and 6 bases, with 9 bases remaining between them. CDR3 loop: CASSLERLNGYTF. The CDR3 region has the DNA TGTGCCAGCAGCTTGGAGCGACTAAATGGCTACACCTTC. Complete variable domain (other parts from reference TRBV5-6 and TRBJ1-2): DAGVTQSPTHLIKTRGQQVTLRCSPKSGHDTVSWYQQALGQGPQFIFQYYEEEERQRGNFPDRFSGHQFPNYSSELNVNALLLGDSALYLCASSLERLNGYTFGSGTRLTVV.

The genes are TRBV2 and TRBJ1-2, with D tentatively TRBD1 (5 bases). This CDR3 has 12 residues. V gave up 6 bases and J gave up 2 bases, with 7 bases separating them. Germline CDR1 SNHLY, CDR2 FYNNEI. For the CDR3, the DNA is TGTGCCAGCAGGGGACTGAACTATGGCTACACCTTC. This encodes CASRGLNYGYTF. Looking up the rest from reference TRBV2 and TRBJ1-2 gives the full variable domain: EPEVTQTPSHQVTQMGQEVILRCVPISNHLYFYWYRQILGQKVEFLVSFYNNEISEKSEIFDDQFSVERPDGSNFTLKIRSTKLEDSAMYFCASRGLNYGYTFGSGTRLTVV.

V gene TRBV30 combines with J gene TRBJ1-2; D remains ambiguous. Germline V gives CDR1 GTSNPN, CDR2 SVGIG (reference sequence). The length of the CDR3 is 14 residues. The V end was cut by 2 bases, the J end by 5 bases, with 15 bases between. The CDR3 region is CAWSTRRETYGYTF. The DNA of the CDR3 is TGTGCCTGGAGTACCCGACGGGAAACTTATGGCTACACCTTC.

The chain uses TRBV23-1 and TRBJ1-2, with TRBD1 as a possible D gene (6 bases). TRBV23-1 is flagged as an ORF with uncertain function. The V gene lost 8 bases and the J gene lost 6 bases, with 19 bases spanning the gap. This CDR3 has 14 amino acids. CDR3 coding DNA: TGCGCCAGCGGTACAGGGAGAAAAGGGGATGGCTACACCTTC. Its protein product is CASGTGRKGDGYTF.

This clone has more than one count but fewer than ten. The gene calls are TRBV25-1 and TRBJ1-1; no reliable D call. The CDR3 length is 17 residues. CDR1 MGHDK and CDR2 SYGVNS come from the germline V gene. V was clipped by 2 bases and J by 4 bases, with 20 bases between them. CDR3 sequence (DNA): TGTGCCAGCAGTGAAGTGAGGCCGGGAGGGTCAATCACTGAAGCTTTCTTT. Amino acid sequence: CASSEVRPGGSITEAFF.

This clone has more than one count but fewer than ten. V and J are TRBV19 and TRBJ2-1; 8 bases are shared with TRBD2. The CDR3 loop spans 15 amino acids. With V trimmed by 0 bases and J by 4 bases, 2 bases remained unmatched. CDR1 is LNHDA and CDR2 is SQIVND in the germline V gene (reference sequence). CDR3 loop: CASSIDREGYNEQFF. CDR3 sequence (DNA): TGTGCCAGTAGTATAGATCGGGAGGGATACAATGAGCAGTTCTTC.

This clone was seen a single time. This chain links TRBV29-1 with TRBJ2-2; a weak D match, TRBD2 (6 bases). This CDR3 has 15 residues. Per germline, CDR1 SQVTM and CDR2 ANQGSEA. With 7 bases removed from V and 3 bases from J, the gap between germline ends came to 18 bases. The CDR3 loop reads CSAGDGKRDTGELFF. As DNA, the CDR3 is TGCAGCGCCGGGGACGGGAAGCGGGACACCGGGGAGCTGTTTTTT.

In this sample, this clone turned up a few times. The chain couples TRBV7-2 to TRBJ2-6; no clear D gene. Germline V gives CDR1 SGHTA, CDR2 FQGNSA. Trimming pared 5 bases from V and 0 bases from J, leaving 8 bases between. This CDR3 has 15 amino acids. The CDR3 coding sequence is TGTGCCAGCAGCCTACGTCCCTCTGGGGCCAACGTCCTGACTTTC. It is translated as CASSLRPSGANVLTF.

V is TRBV15 and J is TRBJ2-7; D not certain. The CDR3 extends over 15 amino acids. V was shortened by 0 bases and J by 2 bases, with 11 bases between the two germline ends. From germline, CDR1 is LNHNV and CDR2 YYDKDF (reference sequence). The CDR3 is CATSRDLAGTYEQYF. CDR3 DNA sequence: TGTGCCACCAGCAGAGATCTTGCAGGCACCTACGAGCAGTACTTC.

The rearrangement uses TRBV7-2 and TRBJ1-5; 9 bases are a match to TRBD1. Trimming cost V 5 bases and J 5 bases; bases outside gene matches: 4. This CDR3 region has 14 residues. Germline V gene data show CDR1 as SGHTA and CDR2 as FQGNSA. This CDR3 is CASSRQGGDQPQHF. CDR3 DNA: TGTGCCAGCAGCCGACAGGGGGGGGATCAGCCCCAGCATTTT.

The CDR3 is CSVGRDRGSYEQYF. In DNA form, the CDR3 reads TGCAGCGTTGGCCGGGACAGGGGATCCTACGAGCAGTACTTC. The gene calls are TRBV29-1 and TRBJ2-7; the match to TRBD1 covers 10 bases. CDR1 is SQVTM, CDR2 ANQGSEA, per germline. The CDR3 runs to 14 residues. V lost 4 bases to trimming and J lost 1 base; unmatched junction nucleotides: 4.

This clone was seen a single time. V usage is TRBV30 and J usage is TRBJ1-6, with D possibly TRBD1 on 6 matching bases. With 4 bases removed from V and 8 bases from J, the gap between germline ends came to 15 bases. The germline V gene encodes CDR1 GTSNPN and CDR2 SVGIG (reference sequence). This CDR3 spans 14 amino acids. This CDR3 reads CAWMVRRGYSPLHF. Here the CDR3 DNA reads TGTGCCTGGATGGTACGCAGGGGATATTCACCCCTCCACTTT.

CDR3 sequence reads: CASRTSGNLYEQYF. The DNA for the CDR3 is TGCGCCAGCAGGACTAGCGGGAACCTATACGAGCAGTACTTC. The chain couples TRBV10-2 to TRBJ2-7, with TRBD2 identical over 11 bases. The germline V gene has CDR1 WSHSY and CDR2 SAAADI. Germline trimming cut 6 bases from V and 4 bases from J; bases unmatched to any gene: 5. The CDR3 totals 14 residues.

The rearrangement joins TRBV13 to TRBJ2-4, with 11 positions matching TRBD2. The CDR3 is made up of 17 amino acids. V gave up 5 bases and J gave up 2 bases; unmatched junction bases: 8. Germline values: CDR1 PRHDT, CDR2 FYEKMQ (reference sequence). This CDR3 reads CASSPEATSGTKNIQYF. CDR3 bases: TGTGCCAGCAGCCCAGAGGCGACTAGCGGGACCAAAAACATTCAGTACTTC.

The genes are TRBV4-2 and TRBJ2-7; D is ambiguous. V gave up 1 base and J gave up 0 bases, with 10 bases separating them. The CDR3 length is 15 residues. Germline V CDR1 and CDR2: LGHNA, YNFKEQ. The CDR3 nucleotides read TGTGCCAGCAGCCAAGGTCTCGCAGTCTCCTACGAGCAGTACTTC. Protein sequence: CASSQGLAVSYEQYF.

The V gene is TRBV30, the J gene TRBJ2-1; 8 nucleotides agree with TRBD2. The CDR3 is 11 residues long. The V gene end was trimmed by 4 bases and the J gene end by 9 bases; junction bases not matched to a gene: 2. Germline assignment: CDR1 GTSNPN and CDR2 SVGIG (reference sequence). The CDR3 is CAWTAGVEQFF. The CDR3 DNA is TGTGCCTGGACAGCGGGAGTTGAGCAGTTCTTC.